This TCR beta chain was identified during a study of sequential checkpoint blockade in melanoma. Background on the study: Maintenance nivolumab came after either treatment sequence.

Treatment noted: randomized to nivolumab then ipilimumab (arm A) or the reverse (arm B). The table came from immunoSEQ multiplex PCR; TCRdb's copy has only in-frame clones and leaves some out. This table has about 9,600 clones, 24% appearing once. Trimming removed 4 bases at V and 0 bases at J, with 7 bases between. Germline V gene lookup returns CDR1 LNHDA and CDR2 SQIVND (reference sequence). The CDR3 loop spans 13 amino acids. V gene TRBV19 combines with J gene TRBJ2-7; tentatively, D is TRBD1 (6 bases). This material consisted of tumor tissue (inferred from file names), taken from a patient given nivolumab and ipilimumab in sequence. This receptor was taken from a human donor with melanoma. The CDR3 sequence is CASSRTVSYEQYF. CDR3 nucleotide sequence: TGTGCCAGTAGTAGGACAGTCTCCTACGAGCAGTACTTC.